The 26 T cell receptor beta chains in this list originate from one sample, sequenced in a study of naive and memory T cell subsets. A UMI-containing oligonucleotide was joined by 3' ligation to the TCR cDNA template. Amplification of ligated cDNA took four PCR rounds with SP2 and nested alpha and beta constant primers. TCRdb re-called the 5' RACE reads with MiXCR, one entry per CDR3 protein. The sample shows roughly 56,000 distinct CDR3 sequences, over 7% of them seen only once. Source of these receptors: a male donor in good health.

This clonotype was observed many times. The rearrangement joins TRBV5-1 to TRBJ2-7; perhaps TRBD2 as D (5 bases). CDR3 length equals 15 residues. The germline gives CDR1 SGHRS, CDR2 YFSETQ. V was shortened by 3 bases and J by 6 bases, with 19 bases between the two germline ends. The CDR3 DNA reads TGCGCCAGCAGCTCGAGCCTTTACAACCGGGGCGAGCAGTACTTC. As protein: CASSSSLYNRGEQYF. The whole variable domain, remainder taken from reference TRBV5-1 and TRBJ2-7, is KAGVTQTPRYLIKTRGQQVTLSCSPISGHRSVSWYQQTPGQGLQFLFEYFSETQRNKGNFPGRFSGRQFSNSRSEMNVSTLELGDSALYLCASSSSLYNRGEQYFGPGTRLTVT.

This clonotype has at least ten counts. CDR3 amino acids: CSALAESYNEQFF. In DNA, the CDR3 is TGCAGCGCACTAGCAGAATCTTACAATGAGCAGTTCTTC. This chain links TRBV29-1 with TRBJ2-1; D perhaps matches TRBD2 (6 bases). Germline-derived CDR1 and CDR2 are SQVTM and ANQGSEA. The CDR3 is 13 residues long. The germline V and J ends were trimmed by 7 bases and 4 bases, with 14 bases remaining between them.

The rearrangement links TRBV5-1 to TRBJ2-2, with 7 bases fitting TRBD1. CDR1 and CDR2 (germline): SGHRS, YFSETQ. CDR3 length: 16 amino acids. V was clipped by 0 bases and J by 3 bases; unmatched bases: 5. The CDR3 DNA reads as TGCGCCAGCAGCTTGGGGGGACAGAGTTACACCGGGGAGCTGTTTTTT. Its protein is CASSLGGQSYTGELFF.

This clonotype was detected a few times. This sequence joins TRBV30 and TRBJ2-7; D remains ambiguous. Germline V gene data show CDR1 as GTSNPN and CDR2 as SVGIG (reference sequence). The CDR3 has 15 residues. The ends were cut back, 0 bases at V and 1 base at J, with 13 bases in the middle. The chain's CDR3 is CAWSVHGSTSYEQYF. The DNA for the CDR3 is TGTGCCTGGAGTGTACACGGGTCGACATCCTACGAGCAGTACTTC.

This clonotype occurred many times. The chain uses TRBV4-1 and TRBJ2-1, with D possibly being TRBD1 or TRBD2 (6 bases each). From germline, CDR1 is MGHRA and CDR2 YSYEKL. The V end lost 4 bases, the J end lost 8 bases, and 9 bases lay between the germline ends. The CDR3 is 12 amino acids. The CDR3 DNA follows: TGCGCCAGCAGCCGAGGGGGGCATGAGCAGTTCTTC. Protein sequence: CASSRGGHEQFF.

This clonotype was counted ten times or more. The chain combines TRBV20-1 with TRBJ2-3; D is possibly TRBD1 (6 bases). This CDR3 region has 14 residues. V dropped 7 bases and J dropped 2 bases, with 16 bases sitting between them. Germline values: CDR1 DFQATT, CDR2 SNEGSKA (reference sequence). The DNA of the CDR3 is TGCAGTGGGGGGCTAGACGTCTACACAGATACGCAGTATTTT. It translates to CSGGLDVYTDTQYF.

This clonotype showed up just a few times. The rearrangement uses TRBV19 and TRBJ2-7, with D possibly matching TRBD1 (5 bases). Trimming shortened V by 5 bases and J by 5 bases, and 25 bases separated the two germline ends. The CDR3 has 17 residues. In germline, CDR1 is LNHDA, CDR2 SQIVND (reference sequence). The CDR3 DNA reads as TGTGCCAGTAGTCCCGCCAGGGCTACCTTCCCCCTCGACGAGCAGTACTTC. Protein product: CASSPARATFPLDEQYF.

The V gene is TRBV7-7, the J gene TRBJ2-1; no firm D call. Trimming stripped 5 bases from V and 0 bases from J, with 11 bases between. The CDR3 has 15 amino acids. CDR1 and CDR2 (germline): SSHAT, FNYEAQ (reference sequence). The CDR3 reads CASSPDTGSYNEQFF. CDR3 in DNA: TGTGCCAGCAGCCCAGACACCGGCTCCTACAATGAGCAGTTCTTC.

CDR3 region: CASSSGTDEGWNEQFF. CDR3 coding DNA: TGCGCCAGCAGCTCAGGGACAGATGAAGGTTGGAATGAGCAGTTCTTC. The chain employs TRBV4-1 and TRBJ2-1, with 7 bases that match TRBD1. Germline CDR1 is MGHRA and CDR2 is YSYEKL. V lost 5 bases and J lost 7; bases outside the gene matches: 14. CDR3 length equals 16 residues.

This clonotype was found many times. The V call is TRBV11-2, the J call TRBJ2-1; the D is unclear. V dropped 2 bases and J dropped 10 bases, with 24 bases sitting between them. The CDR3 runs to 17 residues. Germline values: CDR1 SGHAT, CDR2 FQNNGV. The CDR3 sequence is CASSLLSPMSHGKEQFF. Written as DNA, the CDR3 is TGTGCCAGCAGCTTATTGTCTCCCATGTCACATGGGAAGGAGCAGTTCTTC.

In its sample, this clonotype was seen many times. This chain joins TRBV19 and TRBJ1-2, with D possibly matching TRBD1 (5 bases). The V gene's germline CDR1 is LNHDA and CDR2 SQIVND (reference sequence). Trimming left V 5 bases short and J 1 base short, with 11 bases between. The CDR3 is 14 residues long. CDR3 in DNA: TGTGCCAGTAGTGACAAGGGGTTTAACTATGGCTACACCTTC. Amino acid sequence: CASSDKGFNYGYTF. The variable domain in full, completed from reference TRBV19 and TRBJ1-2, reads DGGITQSPKYLFRKEGQNVTLSCEQNLNHDAMYWYRQDPGQGLRLIYYSQIVNDFQKGDIAEGYSVSREKKESFPLTVTSAQKNPTAFYLCASSDKGFNYGYTFGSGTRLTVV.

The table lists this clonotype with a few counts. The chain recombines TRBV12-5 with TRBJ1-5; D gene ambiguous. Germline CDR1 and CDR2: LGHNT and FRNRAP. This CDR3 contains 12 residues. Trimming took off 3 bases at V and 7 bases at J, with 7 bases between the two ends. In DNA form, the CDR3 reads TGTGCTAGTGGTTTAATTAACCAGCCCCAGCATTTT. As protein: CASGLINQPQHF.

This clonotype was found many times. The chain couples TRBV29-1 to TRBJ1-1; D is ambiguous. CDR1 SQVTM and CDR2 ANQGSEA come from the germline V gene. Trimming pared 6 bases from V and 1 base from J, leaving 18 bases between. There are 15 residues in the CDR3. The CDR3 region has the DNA TGCAGCGTCAACCCGACCCACCCCGGGAACACTGAAGCTTTCTTT. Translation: CSVNPTHPGNTEAFF.

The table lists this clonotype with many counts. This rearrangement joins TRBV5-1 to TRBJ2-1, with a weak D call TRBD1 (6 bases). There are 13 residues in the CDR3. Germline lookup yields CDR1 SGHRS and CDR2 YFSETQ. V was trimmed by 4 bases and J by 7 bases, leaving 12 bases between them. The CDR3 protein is CASSQSRGNEQFF. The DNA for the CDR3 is TGCGCCAGCAGCCAAAGTAGGGGGAATGAGCAGTTCTTC. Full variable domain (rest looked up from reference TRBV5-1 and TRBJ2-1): KAGVTQTPRYLIKTRGQQVTLSCSPISGHRSVSWYQQTPGQGLQFLFEYFSETQRNKGNFPGRFSGRQFSNSRSEMNVSTLELGDSALYLCASSQSRGNEQFFGPGTRLTVL.

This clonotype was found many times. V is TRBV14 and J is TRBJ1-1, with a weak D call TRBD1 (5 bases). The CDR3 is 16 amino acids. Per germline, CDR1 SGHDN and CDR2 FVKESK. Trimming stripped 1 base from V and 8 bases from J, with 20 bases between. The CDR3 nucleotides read TGTGCCAGCAGCCAAGTTGCCGGAGGGGCGGGACGAGAAGCTTTCTTT. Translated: CASSQVAGGAGREAFF. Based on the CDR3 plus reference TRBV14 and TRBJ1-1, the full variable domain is EAGVTQFPSHSVIEKGQTVTLRCDPISGHDNLYWYRRVMGKEIKFLLHFVKESKQDESGMPNNRFLAERTGGTYSTLKVQPAELEDSGVYFCASSQVAGGAGREAFFGQGTRLTVV.

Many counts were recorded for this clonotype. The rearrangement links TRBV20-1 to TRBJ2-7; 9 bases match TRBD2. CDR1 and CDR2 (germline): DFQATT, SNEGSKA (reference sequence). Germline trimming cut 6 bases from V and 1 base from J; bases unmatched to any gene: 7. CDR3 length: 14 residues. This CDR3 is CSAPPAGGSYEQYF. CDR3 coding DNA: TGCAGTGCGCCCCCAGCGGGAGGTTCCTACGAGCAGTACTTC.

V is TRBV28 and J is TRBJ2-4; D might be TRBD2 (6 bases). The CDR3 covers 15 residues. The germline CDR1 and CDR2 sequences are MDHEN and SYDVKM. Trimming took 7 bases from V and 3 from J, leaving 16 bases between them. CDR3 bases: TGTGCCAGCACCCAAAGAGGGACTGTCAAAAACATTCAGTACTTC. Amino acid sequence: CASTQRGTVKNIQYF. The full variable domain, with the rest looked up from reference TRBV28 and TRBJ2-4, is DVKVTQSSRYLVKRTGEKVFLECVQDMDHENMFWYRQDPGLGLRLIYFSYDVKMKEKGDIPEGYSVSREKKERFSLILESASTNQTSMYLCASTQRGTVKNIQYFGAGTRLSVL.

CDR3 region: CSARLAGEQFF. CDR3 DNA sequence: TGCAGTGCTAGACTAGCGGGTGAGCAGTTCTTC. The chain combines TRBV20-1 with TRBJ2-1, with TRBD2 matching 8 bases. Germline lookup yields CDR1 DFQATT and CDR2 SNEGSKA (reference sequence). The CDR3 runs 11 residues. Trimming removed 2 bases from V and 9 bases from J; junction bases left unmatched: 0.

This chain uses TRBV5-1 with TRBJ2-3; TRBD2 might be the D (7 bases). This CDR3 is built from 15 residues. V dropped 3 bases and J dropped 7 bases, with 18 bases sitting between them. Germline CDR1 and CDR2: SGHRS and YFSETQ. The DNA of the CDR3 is TGCGCCAGCAGCTCGCTTGGGGGGGGCCAAAATACGCAGTATTTT. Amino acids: CASSSLGGGQNTQYF.

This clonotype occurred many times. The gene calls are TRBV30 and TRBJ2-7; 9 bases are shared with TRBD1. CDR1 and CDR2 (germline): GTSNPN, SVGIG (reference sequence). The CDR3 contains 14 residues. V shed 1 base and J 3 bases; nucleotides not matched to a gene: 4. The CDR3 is CAWSEGQGLYEQYF. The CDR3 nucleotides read TGTGCCTGGAGTGAGGGACAGGGCCTCTACGAGCAGTACTTC.

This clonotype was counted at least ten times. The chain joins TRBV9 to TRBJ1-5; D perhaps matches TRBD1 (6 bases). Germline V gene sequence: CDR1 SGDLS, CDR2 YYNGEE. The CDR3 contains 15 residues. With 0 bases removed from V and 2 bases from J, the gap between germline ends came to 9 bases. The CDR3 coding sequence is TGTGCCAGCAGCGTAGATCCAGGGGGCAATCAGCCCCAGCATTTT. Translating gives CASSVDPGGNQPQHF.

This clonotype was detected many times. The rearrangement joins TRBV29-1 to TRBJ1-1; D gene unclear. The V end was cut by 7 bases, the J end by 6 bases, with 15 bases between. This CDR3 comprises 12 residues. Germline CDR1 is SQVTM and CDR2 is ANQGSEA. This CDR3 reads CSARTLGAEAFF. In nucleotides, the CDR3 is TGCAGCGCTCGGACTCTCGGGGCTGAAGCTTTCTTT.

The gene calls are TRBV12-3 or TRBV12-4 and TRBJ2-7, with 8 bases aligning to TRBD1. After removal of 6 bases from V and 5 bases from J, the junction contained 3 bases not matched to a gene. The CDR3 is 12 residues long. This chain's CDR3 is CASRRTGNEQYF. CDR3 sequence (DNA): TGTGCCAGCAGACGGACAGGGAACGAGCAGTACTTC.

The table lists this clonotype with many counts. CDR3 in DNA: TGCAGCGTTGTTGCGGGGGGGTACAATGAGCAGTTCTTC. Translating gives CSVVAGGYNEQFF. V and J are TRBV29-1 and TRBJ2-1; 9 bases line up with TRBD2. The CDR3 sequence is 13 residues long. Germline V gene sequence: CDR1 SQVTM, CDR2 ANQGSEA. Unmatched junction bases numbered 2, after V lost 4 bases and J lost 4 bases.

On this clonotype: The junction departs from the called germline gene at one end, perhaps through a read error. The chain's CDR3 is CASSQGVDGQGFYNEQIF. The CDR3 nucleotides read TGCGCCAGCAGCCAAGGGGTAGACGGACAGGGGTTCTACAATGAGCAGATCTTC. The J gene is TRBJ2-1, the V gene TRBV4-1; 9 positions agree with TRBD1. This CDR3 spans 18 amino acids. The germline V gene encodes CDR1 MGHRA and CDR2 YSYEKL.

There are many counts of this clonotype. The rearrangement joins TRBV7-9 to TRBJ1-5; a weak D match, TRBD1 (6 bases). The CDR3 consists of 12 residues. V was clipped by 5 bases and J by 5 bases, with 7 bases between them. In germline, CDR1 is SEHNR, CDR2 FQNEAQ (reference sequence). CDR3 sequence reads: CASSAGDQPQHF. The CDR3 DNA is TGTGCCAGCAGCGCAGGGGATCAGCCCCAGCATTTT.